This TCR beta chain was retrieved from a study of Graves' ophthalmopathy and Graves' hyperthyroidism. RNA transcripts were the template, and TCR beta CDR3 regions were amplified from them. The workflow started with a first-round RT-PCR run with HTBI primers and then moved on to a second-round multiplex PCR. One entry per CDR3 protein results from TCRdb running MiXCR on the multiplex PCR reads. The table has around 470,000 distinct CDR3 sequences, about an eighth seen once. CDR1 is SGHRS and CDR2 is YFSETQ in the germline V gene. The CDR3 sequence is 15 residues long. Trimming removed 0 bases from V and 5 bases from J, with 11 bases in between. Reliance was placed on clinical symptoms, serum thyroxine, TRAb, thyroid ultrasound and orbital computed tomography for diagnosis.

The clonotype originates from a woman between 25 and 40 years old with Graves' ophthalmopathy. The gene calls are TRBV5-1 and TRBJ2-2; weak D call: TRBD1 (6 bases). The specimen sequenced was blood. The CDR3, as DNA: TGCGCCAGCAGCTTGGAGCAGGGGCGAACCGGGGAGCTGTTTTTT. As protein: CASSLEQGRTGELFF.